This TCR beta chain was captured by sequencing in a study of monozygotic twins with inflammatory bowel disease. The study, taken as a whole, reports: Neither one strong signal nor one clonotype associated with IBD was supported. Healthy co-twins exceeded IBD patients in TCRbeta diversity as measured by inverse Simpson.

TCR libraries each used 3500 ng of total RNA. Per-sample cDNA came from eight separate reactions. TCRdb reanalyzed the 5' RACE reads, giving one entry per CDR3 protein sequence and no DNA. The ten most abundant clones cover 2% to 2.5% of a sample with 330,000 or so distinct CDR3 sequences. Note on this clonotype: No antigen is known for it.

Germline CDR1 and CDR2: ENHRY and SYGVKD. The CDR3 contains 13 residues. The chain employs TRBV10-3 and TRBJ1-4. The receptor was derived from a human donor with ulcerative colitis or Crohn's disease, or a healthy co-twin of an affected twin (not recorded which). The sample was blood. The CDR3 is CATQGLTNEKLFF.